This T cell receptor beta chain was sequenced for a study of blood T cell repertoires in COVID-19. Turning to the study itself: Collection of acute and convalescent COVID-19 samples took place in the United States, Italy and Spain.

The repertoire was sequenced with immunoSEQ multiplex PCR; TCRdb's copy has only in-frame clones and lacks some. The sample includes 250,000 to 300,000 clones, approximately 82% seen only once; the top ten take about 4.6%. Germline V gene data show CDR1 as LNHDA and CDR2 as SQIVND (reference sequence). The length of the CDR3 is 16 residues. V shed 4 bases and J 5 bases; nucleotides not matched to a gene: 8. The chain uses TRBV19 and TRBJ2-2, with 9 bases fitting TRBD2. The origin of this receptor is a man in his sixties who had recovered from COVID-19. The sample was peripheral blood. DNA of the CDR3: TGTGCCAGTAGTAACGGACTAGCGTCGGGGACCGGGGAGCTGTTTTTT. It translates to CASSNGLASGTGELFF.